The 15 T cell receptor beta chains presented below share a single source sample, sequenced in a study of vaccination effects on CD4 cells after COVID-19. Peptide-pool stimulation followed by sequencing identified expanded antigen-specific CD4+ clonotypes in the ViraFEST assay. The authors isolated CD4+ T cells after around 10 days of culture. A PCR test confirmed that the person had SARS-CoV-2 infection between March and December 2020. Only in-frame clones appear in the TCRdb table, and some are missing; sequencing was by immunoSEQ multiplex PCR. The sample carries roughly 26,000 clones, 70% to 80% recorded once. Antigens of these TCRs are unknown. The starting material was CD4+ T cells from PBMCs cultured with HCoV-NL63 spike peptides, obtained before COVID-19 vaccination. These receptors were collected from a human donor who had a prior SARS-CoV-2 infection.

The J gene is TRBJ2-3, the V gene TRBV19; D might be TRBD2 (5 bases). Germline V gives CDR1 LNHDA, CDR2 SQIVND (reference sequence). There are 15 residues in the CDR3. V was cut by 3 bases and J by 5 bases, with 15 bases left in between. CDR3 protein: CASSMLVRGRDTQYF. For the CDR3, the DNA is TGTGCCAGTAGTATGTTGGTCCGGGGTCGAGATACGCAGTATTTT.

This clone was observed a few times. CDR3 sequence reads: CASSPWTGLQNTEAFF. In DNA, the CDR3 is TGCGCCAGCAGCCCGTGGACGGGACTCCAGAACACTGAAGCTTTCTTT. This chain joins TRBV5-1 and TRBJ1-1; maybe TRBD1 (5 bases). This CDR3 spans 16 amino acids. Trimming left V 4 bases short and J 1 base short, with 17 bases between. Germline values: CDR1 SGHRS, CDR2 YFSETQ.

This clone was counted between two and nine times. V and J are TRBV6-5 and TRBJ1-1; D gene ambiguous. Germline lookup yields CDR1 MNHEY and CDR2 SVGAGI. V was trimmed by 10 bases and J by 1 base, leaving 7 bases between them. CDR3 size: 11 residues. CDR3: CATQENTEAFF. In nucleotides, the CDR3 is TGTGCCACTCAGGAGAACACTGAAGCTTTCTTT.

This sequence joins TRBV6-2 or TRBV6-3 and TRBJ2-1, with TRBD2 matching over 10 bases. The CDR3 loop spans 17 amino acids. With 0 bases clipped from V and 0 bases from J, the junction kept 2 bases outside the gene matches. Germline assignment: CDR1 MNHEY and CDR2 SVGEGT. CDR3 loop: CASSYSGLAASYNEQFF. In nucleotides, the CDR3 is TGTGCCAGCAGTTACTCCGGACTAGCGGCCTCCTACAATGAGCAGTTCTTC.

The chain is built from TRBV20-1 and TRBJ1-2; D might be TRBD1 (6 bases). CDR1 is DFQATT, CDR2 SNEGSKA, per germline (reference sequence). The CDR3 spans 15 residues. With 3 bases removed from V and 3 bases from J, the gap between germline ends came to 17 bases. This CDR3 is CSASFQGNLDYGYTF. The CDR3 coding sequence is TGCAGTGCTAGTTTCCAGGGGAACCTTGACTATGGCTACACCTTC.

CDR3 DNA sequence: TGTGCCAGCTCCCCCGCACCACGCTCTGGGGCCAACGTCCTGACTTTC. Amino acids: CASSPAPRSGANVLTF. This chain uses TRBV9 with TRBJ2-6, with D unclear. V lost 7 bases to trimming and J lost 0 bases, with 14 bases between them. Per the germline V gene, CDR1 is SGDLS and CDR2 is YYNGEE. The CDR3 sequence is 16 residues long.

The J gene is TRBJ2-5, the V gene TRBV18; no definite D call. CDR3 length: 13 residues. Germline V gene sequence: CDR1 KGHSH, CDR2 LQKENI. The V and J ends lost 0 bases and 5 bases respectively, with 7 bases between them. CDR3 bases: TGTGCCAGCTCACCACCTAGCTTGGAGACCCAGTACTTC. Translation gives CASSPPSLETQYF.

The CDR3 loop is CASSYSGGSGPTEAFF. As DNA, the CDR3 is TGTGCCAGCAGTTATTCGGGGGGCTCAGGACCCACTGAAGCTTTCTTT. The V gene is TRBV6-6, the J gene TRBJ1-1; a weak D match, TRBD1 (6 bases). Germline V gene sequence: CDR1 MNHNY, CDR2 SVGAGI (reference sequence). The CDR3 runs 16 residues. V lost 3 bases and J lost 4, with 18 bases in between.

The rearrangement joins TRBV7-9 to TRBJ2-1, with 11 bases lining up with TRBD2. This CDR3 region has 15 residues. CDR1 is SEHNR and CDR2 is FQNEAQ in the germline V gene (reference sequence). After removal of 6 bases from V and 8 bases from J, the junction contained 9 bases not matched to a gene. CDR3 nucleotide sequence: TGTGCCAGCAGTTTCACTAGCGGGAGTTGGGATGAGCAGTTCTTC. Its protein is CASSFTSGSWDEQFF.

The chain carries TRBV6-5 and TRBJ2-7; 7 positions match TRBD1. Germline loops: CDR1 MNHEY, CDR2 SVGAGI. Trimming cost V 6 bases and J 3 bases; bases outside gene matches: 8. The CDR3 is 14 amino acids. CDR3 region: CASRLGTVNYEQYF. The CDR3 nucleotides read TGTGCCAGCAGGCTTGGGACAGTCAACTACGAGCAGTACTTC.

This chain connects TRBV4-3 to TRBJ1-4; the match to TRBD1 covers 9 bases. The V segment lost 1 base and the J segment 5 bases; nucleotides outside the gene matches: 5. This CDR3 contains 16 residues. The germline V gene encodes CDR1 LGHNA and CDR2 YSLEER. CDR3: CASSQVPGQGNEKLFF. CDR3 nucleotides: TGCGCCAGCAGCCAAGTCCCGGGACAGGGAAATGAAAAACTGTTTTTT.

CDR3 sequence reads: CASRRGLQGAPDGYTF. CDR3 DNA: TGTGCCAGCAGACGAGGTCTCCAGGGGGCGCCGGATGGCTACACCTTC. The chain links TRBV7-9 to TRBJ1-2; TRBD1 agrees at 8 bases. CDR1 is SEHNR and CDR2 is FQNEAQ in the germline V gene (reference sequence). V lost 6 bases, J lost 6 bases, and 15 bases stayed unmatched. The CDR3 totals 16 residues.

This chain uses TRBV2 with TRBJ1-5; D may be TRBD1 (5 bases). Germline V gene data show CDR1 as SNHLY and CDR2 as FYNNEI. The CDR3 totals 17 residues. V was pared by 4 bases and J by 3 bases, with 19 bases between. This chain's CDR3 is CASSATWGERPNQPQHF. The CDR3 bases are TGTGCCAGCAGTGCTACTTGGGGCGAGCGCCCCAATCAGCCCCAGCATTTT.

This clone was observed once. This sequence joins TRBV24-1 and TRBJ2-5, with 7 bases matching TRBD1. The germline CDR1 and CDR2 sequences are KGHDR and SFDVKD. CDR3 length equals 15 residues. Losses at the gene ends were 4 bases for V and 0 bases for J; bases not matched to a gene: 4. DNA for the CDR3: TGTGCCACCAGTGACCCCGGGACAGACCAAGAGACCCAGTACTTC. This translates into CATSDPGTDQETQYF.

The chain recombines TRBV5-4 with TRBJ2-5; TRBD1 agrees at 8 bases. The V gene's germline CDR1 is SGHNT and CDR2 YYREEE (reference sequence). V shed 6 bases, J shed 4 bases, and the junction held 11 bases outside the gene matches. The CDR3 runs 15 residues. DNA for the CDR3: TGTGCCAGCACCTCCTCTCCGGACAGGGCAGAGACCCAGTACTTC. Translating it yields CASTSSPDRAETQYF. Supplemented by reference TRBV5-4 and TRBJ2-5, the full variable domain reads ETGVTQSPTHLIKTRGQQVTLRCSSQSGHNTVSWYQQALGQGPQFIFQYYREEENGRGNFPPRFSGLQFPNYSSELNVNALELDDSALYLCASTSSPDRAETQYFGPGTRLLVL.